The 20 T cell receptor beta chains presented below share a single source sample, sequenced in a study of naive and memory T cell subsets. A UMI-containing oligonucleotide was joined by 3' ligation to the TCR cDNA template. Ligated cDNA underwent four rounds of PCR with nested alpha and beta constant region primers and SP2. TCRdb re-derived calls from the 5' RACE reads in MiXCR, one entry per CDR3 protein. The table has approximately 32,000 distinct CDR3 sequences, 16% seen once. The receptors were gathered from a female donor in good health.

This clonotype turned up a few times. The junction and the germline gene differ at one end; a read error may be behind it. The rearrangement joins TRBV6-4 to TRBJ1-2; no firm D call. Looked up from germline, CDR1 is MRHNA and CDR2 is SNTAGT. The CDR3 covers 12 residues. The CDR3 nucleotides are TGTGCCAGCAGTGACGGCCCCTATGGCGACACCTTC. It yields the protein CASSDGPYGDTF.

This clonotype was seen at least ten times. V is TRBV2 and J is TRBJ2-1, with 7 bases that match TRBD2. CDR1 is SNHLY, CDR2 FYNNEI, per germline. The CDR3 spans 15 residues. Trimming at V came to 4 bases and at J to 3 bases, leaving 6 bases not matched to a gene. The CDR3 DNA reads as TGTGCCAGCAGTGGGGCCGGGGGGAGCTACAATGAGCAGTTCTTC. The encoded protein is CASSGAGGSYNEQFF.

The chain has TRBV6-5 and TRBJ1-1, with D unresolved. This CDR3 region has 18 residues. Germline V CDR1 and CDR2: MNHEY, SVGAGI. V was pared by 0 bases and J by 0 bases, with 17 bases between. The DNA for the CDR3 is TGTGCCAGCAGTTACTCGAGCGGGAGAATTCTTATGAACACTGAAGCTTTCTTT. Its translation is CASSYSSGRILMNTEAFF.

This clonotype has only one observation. The genes are TRBV3-1 and TRBJ1-2; 9 nucleotides line up with TRBD1. From germline, CDR1 is LGHDT and CDR2 YNNKEL (reference sequence). This CDR3 contains 15 residues. With V trimmed by 2 bases and J by 8 bases, 9 bases remained unmatched. The CDR3 loop is CASSQPWTGEGGYTF. In DNA form, the CDR3 reads TGTGCCAGCAGCCAACCCTGGACAGGGGAGGGAGGCTACACCTTC.

This sequence joins TRBV12-3 or TRBV12-4 and TRBJ1-1; tentative D call: TRBD1 (6 bases). The CDR3 runs 13 residues. Trimming pared 6 bases from V and 0 bases from J, leaving 8 bases between. CDR3 residues: CASRTGMNTEAFF. DNA for the CDR3: TGTGCCAGCAGAACAGGGATGAACACTGAAGCTTTCTTT.

This clonotype appeared many times. The chain carries TRBV29-1 and TRBJ2-2; TRBD1 or TRBD2 may be the D gene (5 bases each). V shed 8 bases and J shed 5 bases, with 15 bases lying between them. Germline V gives CDR1 SQVTM, CDR2 ANQGSEA. The length of the CDR3 is 13 residues. CDR3 sequence (DNA): TGCAGCCTAGTGGGGACCGAGACCGGGGAGCTGTTTTTT. This translates into CSLVGTETGELFF.

This clonotype is medium-sized by share. V is TRBV5-1 and J is TRBJ2-7; possible D gene TRBD1, 5 bases. CDR3 length: 13 amino acids. The V end lost 4 bases, the J end lost 3 bases, and 11 bases lay between the germline ends. The germline V gene encodes CDR1 SGHRS and CDR2 YFSETQ. CDR3 in DNA: TGCGCCAGCAGCCAGACAGCGAACTACGAGCAGTACTTC. Its translation is CASSQTANYEQYF.

This clonotype was seen ten or more times. J is TRBJ2-3 and V is TRBV9, with TRBD2 matching over 9 bases. The V gene's germline CDR1 is SGDLS and CDR2 YYNGEE. J lost 2 bases, V lost 4 bases, and 8 bases had no gene match. CDR3 size: 16 residues. CDR3 nucleotide sequence: TGTGCCAGCAGCCAAGAAAGCGGGGGGACCACAGATACGCAGTATTTT. Protein: CASSQESGGTTDTQYF.

This clonotype was found many times. The CDR3 here is CSVGATTSGGAGEQFF. CDR3 DNA: TGCAGCGTCGGAGCAACTACTAGCGGGGGGGCGGGTGAGCAGTTCTTC. The chain carries TRBV29-1 and TRBJ2-1; 13 nucleotides match TRBD2. V lost 6 bases to trimming and J lost 9 bases; unmatched junction nucleotides: 14. Looked up from germline, CDR1 is SQVTM and CDR2 is ANQGSEA. The CDR3 length is 16 residues.

This clonotype is medium-sized (0.01 to 0.1%) within its sample. This chain connects TRBV29-1 to TRBJ1-2; 10 nucleotides agree with TRBD1. Trimming cost V 7 bases and J 8 bases; bases outside gene matches: 4. This CDR3 has 11 amino acids. In germline, CDR1 is SQVTM, CDR2 ANQGSEA. Here the CDR3 DNA reads TGCAGCGCCGGGACAGGGGAGGGCTACACCTTC. Translating gives CSAGTGEGYTF.

This clonotype was observed many times. The rearrangement links TRBV12-5 to TRBJ2-3, with D unresolved. This CDR3 comprises 14 residues. The V gene lost 3 bases and the J gene lost 4 bases, with 11 bases spanning the gap. Germline CDR1 and CDR2: LGHNT and FRNRAP. In nucleotides, the CDR3 is TGTGCTAGTGGTTTCCAAAGACTGGCAGATACGCAGTATTTT. Translation: CASGFQRLADTQYF.

V is TRBV5-5 and J is TRBJ1-3; no clear D. Germline lookup yields CDR1 SGHKS and CDR2 YYEKEE (reference sequence). CDR3 length: 18 residues. V was trimmed by 0 bases and J by 4 bases, leaving 20 bases between them. Here the CDR3 DNA reads TGTGCCAGCAGCTTGGCCTTAGTAACAGCCGACGTGGGAAACACCATATATTTT. This codes for CASSLALVTADVGNTIYF. The variable domain in full, with the rest retrieved from reference TRBV5-5 and TRBJ1-3, is DAGVTQSPTHLIKTRGQQVTLRCSPISGHKSVSWYQQVLGQGPQFIFQYYEKEERGRGNFPDRFSARQFPNYSSELNVNALLLGDSALYLCASSLALVTADVGNTIYFGEGSWLTVV.

A few counts support this clonotype. The chain is built from TRBV27 and TRBJ2-7; possible D gene TRBD2, 5 bases. The germline CDR1 and CDR2 sequences are MNHEY and SMNVEV (reference sequence). V gave up 6 bases and J gave up 0 bases, with 21 bases separating them. The CDR3 is made up of 17 amino acids. CDR3 nucleotide sequence: TGTGCCAGCAGGGAGACGGCGGGCCGAACGAGCTCCTACGAGCAGTACTTC. It specifies CASRETAGRTSSYEQYF.

V is TRBV7-9 and J is TRBJ1-2; TRBD1 agrees at 8 bases. V lost 2 bases to trimming and J lost 6 bases; unmatched junction nucleotides: 8. The CDR3 is 15 amino acids. Per germline, CDR1 SEHNR and CDR2 FQNEAQ (reference sequence). The CDR3 spells CASSLLRQGADGYTF. CDR3 DNA: TGTGCCAGCAGCTTACTGCGCCAGGGGGCAGATGGCTACACCTTC.

This clonotype has a count of ten or more. V gene TRBV9 combines with J gene TRBJ2-5; 7 positions agree with TRBD2. The germline V gene encodes CDR1 SGDLS and CDR2 YYNGEE. The CDR3 sequence is 14 residues long. The J segment lost 5 bases and the V segment lost 4 bases, leaving 8 bases of the junction unmatched. The CDR3 reads CASSIDGRGETQYF. The CDR3 region has the DNA TGTGCCAGCAGCATCGACGGGCGGGGGGAGACCCAGTACTTC.

This clonotype was seen a few times. The gene calls are TRBV6-5 and TRBJ2-3; D is possibly TRBD1 (5 bases). Per germline, CDR1 MNHEY and CDR2 SVGAGI. This CDR3 is built from 16 residues. Trimming removed 6 bases at V and 4 bases at J, with 20 bases between. This chain's CDR3 is CASRPRAWAGPDTQYF. The CDR3 DNA reads TGTGCCAGCAGGCCCCGCGCCTGGGCAGGGCCAGATACGCAGTATTTT.

Relative to its sample, this clonotype is medium-sized. The chain carries TRBV12-5 and TRBJ1-2; perhaps TRBD1 as D (6 bases). The CDR3 runs to 13 residues. Germline CDR1 reads LGHNT; CDR2 reads FRNRAP. Trimming took off 0 bases at V and 4 bases at J, with 6 bases between the two ends. CDR3 sequence reads: CASGLVGGYGYTF. CDR3 nucleotides: TGTGCTAGTGGTTTGGTAGGGGGCTATGGCTACACCTTC. The whole variable domain, filled in from reference TRBV12-5 and TRBJ1-2, reads DARVTQTPRHKVTEMGQEVTMRCQPILGHNTVFWYRQTMMQGLELLAYFRNRAPLDDSGMPKDRFSAEMPDATLATLKIQPSEPRDSAVYFCASGLVGGYGYTFGSGTRLTVV.

This chain connects TRBV5-1 to TRBJ2-5; 8 bases fit TRBD1. V trimming: 4 bases; J trimming: 7 bases; junction bases outside the gene matches: 6. Germline V gene sequence: CDR1 SGHRS, CDR2 YFSETQ. The CDR3 is 13 residues long. The CDR3 is CASSPGQGGTQYF. CDR3 DNA sequence: TGCGCCAGCAGCCCCGGACAGGGAGGGACCCAGTACTTC.

This clonotype was picked up a small number of times. The rearrangement links TRBV20-1 to TRBJ1-1, with 7 bases matching TRBD1. From germline, CDR1 is DFQATT and CDR2 SNEGSKA (reference sequence). The CDR3 consists of 13 residues. V was clipped by 6 bases and J by 0 bases; unmatched bases: 4. The CDR3 sequence: CSANRGLNTEAFF. In DNA, the CDR3 is TGCAGTGCCAACAGGGGCCTGAACACTGAAGCTTTCTTT.

This chain links TRBV9 with TRBJ1-2, with 7 bases fitting TRBD1. J was trimmed by 5 bases and V by 4 bases; bases with no gene match: 14. CDR1 and CDR2 (germline): SGDLS, YYNGEE. The CDR3 covers 16 residues. The CDR3 sequence: CASSPPRTGGTYGYTF. The CDR3 coding sequence is TGTGCCAGCAGCCCACCGCGGACAGGTGGAACATATGGCTACACCTTC.